This T cell receptor (beta chain) originates from a study of CD8 T cells in ankylosing spondylitis. Study findings and constraints: Matched synovial fluid from ankylosing spondylitis patients was reported to be enriched for disease-linked clones. In the blood and synovial fluid of reactive arthritis, some motif variants had been previously reported. As for the disease-linked clones, they showed a CD8+ phenotype and occurred at relatively low frequencies in peripheral blood. Ankylosing spondylitis blood seemed to carry a telltale TCR beta motif made of several highly homologous variants.

This clonotype was observed many times. Its matching antigen is unknown. Quantitative 5'-RACE was performed with molecular barcodes, and it yielded the TCR beta libraries. TCRdb itself ran the 5' RACE reads through MiXCR, one entry per CDR3 protein. The sample includes fewer than 500,000 distinct CDR3 sequences, more than 25% seen only once; the top ten take about 0.92%. This TCR came from a male donor with ankylosing spondylitis. The sample comprised blood, either unsorted or a sorted T cell fraction (not recorded which).

The DNA for the CDR3 is TGCGCCAGCAGCGCGGATGGGGGTTACACAGATACGCAGTATTTT. Encoded protein: CASSADGGYTDTQYF. The chain couples TRBV5-1 to TRBJ2-3, with D perhaps matching TRBD1 or TRBD2 (5 bases each). The CDR3 covers 15 residues. Between the trimmed V and J ends, which lost 4 bases and 2 bases, there was a span of 14 bases. CDR1 and CDR2 from the germline V gene are SGHRS and YFSETQ. Together with reference TRBV5-1 and TRBJ2-3, the CDR3 gives the full variable domain: KAGVTQTPRYLIKTRGQQVTLSCSPISGHRSVSWYQQTPGQGLQFLFEYFSETQRNKGNFPGRFSGRQFSNSRSEMNVSTLELGDSALYLCASSADGGYTDTQYFGPGTRLTVL.